This T cell receptor beta chain was found in a study of blood T cell repertoires in COVID-19. Study background: The samples span acute and convalescent COVID-19 from the United States, Italy and Spain. T cells, B-cell-depleted T cells, or PBMCs provided the cDNA or gDNA that served as material.

Original processing notes: Amplification with reference gene primers provided the estimates of nucleated cell counts. This table comes from immunoSEQ multiplex PCR, and its TCRdb copy is limited to in-frame clones, with some not included. D and trimming were read from the DNA, whereas the V and J calls and clone size are those reported in that table. The data contain some 70,000 clones, 85% to 90% of them seen just once; the ten biggest clones take up 6% to 8%. The clonotype was recovered from a woman of 80 years or more with active COVID-19. The sequenced sample consisted of peripheral blood.

CDR3 region: CASSQTGWDQETQYF. The CDR3 DNA is TGTGCCAGCAGTCAAACAGGGTGGGACCAAGAGACCCAGTACTTC. The J gene is TRBJ2-5, the V gene TRBV6-2 or TRBV6-3; D may be TRBD1 (6 bases). Germline V gene lookup returns CDR1 MNHEY and CDR2 SVGEGT. Between the trimmed V and J ends, which lost 5 bases and 0 bases, there was a span of 13 bases. This CDR3 is built from 15 residues.